Each of the 31 T cell receptor beta chains below was sequenced from the same sample in a study of CD8 T cells in Susac syndrome. The authors reverse transcribed roughly 0.5 to 1 ug RNA with random hexamers. TCRdb re-called the immunoSEQ multiplex PCR reads with MiXCR, one entry per CDR3 protein. The sample has approximately 300,000 distinct CDR3 sequences; 70% to 90% are singletons. The specimen was CD8+ T cells from PBMCs. Receptors originate from a human donor with multiple sclerosis.

This chain uses TRBV28 with TRBJ2-7, with TRBD1 identical over 7 bases. The CDR3 has 15 amino acids. V was pared by 6 bases and J by 3 bases, with 11 bases of the junction left unmatched. Germline V gene data show CDR1 as MDHEN and CDR2 as SYDVKM. CDR3 coding DNA: TGTGCCAGCAGGGACGCCGGGACAGCATTCTACGAGCAGTACTTC. Translated: CASRDAGTAFYEQYF.

The gene calls are TRBV6-6 and TRBJ2-2, with TRBD2 identical over 9 bases. V trimming: 4 bases; J trimming: 4 bases; junction bases outside the gene matches: 4. This CDR3 region has 15 residues. Germline V lookup: CDR1 MNHNY, CDR2 SVGAGI (reference sequence). The CDR3 DNA reads as TGTGCCAGCAGTTTAGCGGGAGCCGGCACCGGGGAGCTGTTTTTT. Amino acid sequence: CASSLAGAGTGELFF.

This clonotype was recorded only once. The V and J genes are TRBV21-1 and TRBJ2-5; the table's D call, TRBD1, was not checked against the DNA. TRBV21-1 is annotated as a pseudogene. The CDR3 covers 16 residues. The CDR3, as DNA: TGTGCCAGCAGCACCCTGAAGGCGGCGGACCAAGAGACCCAGTACTTC. This codes for CASSTLKAADQETQYF.

The chain combines TRBV27 with TRBJ2-7, with D possibly TRBD1 on 5 matching bases. Trimming left V 5 bases short and J 0 bases short, with 17 bases between. This CDR3 comprises 16 residues. Germline V gene data show CDR1 as MNHEY and CDR2 as SMNVEV (reference sequence). The CDR3 nucleotides read TGTGCCAGCAGTCCGACAGCTTCCCATAGCTCCTACGAGCAGTACTTC. Protein: CASSPTASHSSYEQYF.

The rearrangement joins TRBV28 to TRBJ2-3; the D is unclear. CDR1 and CDR2 (germline): MDHEN, SYDVKM. The CDR3 contains 13 residues. Trimming removed 7 bases from V and 7 bases from J, with 15 bases in between. The CDR3 reads CASTPRVTYTQYF. CDR3 sequence (DNA): TGTGCCAGCACCCCACGGGTTACCTATACGCAGTATTTT. Together with reference TRBV28 and TRBJ2-3, the CDR3 gives the full variable domain: DVKVTQSSRYLVKRTGEKVFLECVQDMDHENMFWYRQDPGLGLRLIYFSYDVKMKEKGDIPEGYSVSREKKERFSLILESASTNQTSMYLCASTPRVTYTQYFGPGTRLTVL.

This chain uses TRBV9 with TRBJ2-7; TRBD2 agrees at 8 bases. Germline-derived CDR1 and CDR2 are SGDLS and YYNGEE. J gave up 3 bases and V 3 bases, and 5 bases lay outside the gene matches. The CDR3 has 14 amino acids. The CDR3: CASSGSGSIYEQYF. For the CDR3, the DNA is TGTGCCAGCAGCGGGAGCGGGAGTATCTACGAGCAGTACTTC.

The genes are TRBV7-2 and TRBJ2-3; D gene ambiguous. V gave up 8 bases and J gave up 1 base, with 10 bases separating them. This CDR3 comprises 13 residues. Germline-derived CDR1 and CDR2 are SGHTA and FQGNSA. In DNA form, the CDR3 reads TGTGCCAGCTGGCGTGTGGGCACAGATACGCAGTATTTT. Its translation: CASWRVGTDTQYF.

This clonotype was detected only once. V usage is TRBV27 and J usage is TRBJ2-7; 8 nucleotides agree with TRBD1. V was clipped by 6 bases and J by 1 base; unmatched bases: 8. Germline lookup yields CDR1 MNHEY and CDR2 SMNVEV (reference sequence). The CDR3 loop spans 15 amino acids. CDR3 bases: TGTGCCAGCAGCATGAGGACAGGGACTTCCTACGAGCAGTACTTC. It translates to CASSMRTGTSYEQYF.

This clonotype is a singleton in its sample. The chain employs TRBV10-3 and TRBJ2-6; 7 nucleotides agree with TRBD1. The trim removed 7 bases at V and 0 bases at J, leaving 12 bases unmatched. Germline V gives CDR1 ENHRY, CDR2 SYGVKD. The CDR3 has 18 residues. In nucleotides, the CDR3 is TGTGCCATCACCAGGGACAGACAACCCTTCTCTGGGGCCAACGTCCTGACTTTC. As protein: CAITRDRQPFSGANVLTF.

This chain joins TRBV5-1 and TRBJ2-7; a weak D match, TRBD2 (6 bases). The CDR3 spans 14 residues. V gave up 4 bases and J gave up 2 bases, with 13 bases separating them. In germline, CDR1 is SGHRS, CDR2 YFSETQ. The CDR3 DNA follows: TGCGCCAGCAGCCGCGGGGACTTCACCTACGAGCAGTACTTC. This translates into CASSRGDFTYEQYF.

This sequence joins TRBV4-1 and TRBJ2-3, with D tentatively TRBD2 (5 bases). The CDR3 length is 14 residues. Germline assignment: CDR1 MGHRA and CDR2 YSYEKL. V was cut by 3 bases and J by 6 bases, with 13 bases left in between. Here the CDR3 reads CASSQMGRADTQYF. The DNA of the CDR3 is TGCGCCAGCAGCCAGATGGGGAGAGCGGATACGCAGTATTTT.

V usage is TRBV27 and J usage is TRBJ1-1; perhaps TRBD1 as D (5 bases). The V end was cut by 4 bases, the J end by 1 base, with 10 bases between. Germline CDR1 MNHEY, CDR2 SMNVEV (reference sequence). The CDR3 runs 14 residues. CDR3 loop: CASSYGQGNTEAFF. In DNA form, the CDR3 reads TGTGCCAGCAGTTACGGCCAGGGGAACACTGAAGCTTTCTTT.

The rearrangement links TRBV6-9 to TRBJ2-1; a possible D gene is TRBD2 (6 bases). The CDR3 is made up of 15 amino acids. The ends were cut back, 5 bases at V and 8 bases at J, with 19 bases in the middle. Germline CDR1 MNHGY, CDR2 SVAAGI. For the CDR3, the DNA is TGTGCCAGCAGTCGACGGGACTTCTCGCTTGATGAGCAGTTCTTC. Translation gives CASSRRDFSLDEQFF.

This CDR3 is CASTLAGGYEQYF. DNA of the CDR3: TGTGCCAGCACCCTAGCGGGAGGGTACGAGCAGTACTTC. The chain recombines TRBV6-5 with TRBJ2-7, with 12 bases aligning to TRBD2. CDR1 and CDR2 from the germline V gene are MNHEY and SVGAGI. The CDR3 runs to 13 residues. V lost 7 bases, J lost 4 bases, and 2 bases stayed unmatched.

The rearrangement uses TRBV9 and TRBJ1-2, with D perhaps TRBD1 (5 bases). The germline CDR1 and CDR2 sequences are SGDLS and YYNGEE. V lost 0 bases and J 3 bases, leaving 18 bases between the germline ends. CDR3 length equals 17 residues. The CDR3 reads CASSVAVSTRGDYGYTF. The CDR3 DNA is TGTGCCAGCAGCGTAGCCGTCTCGACAAGGGGCGACTATGGCTACACCTTC.

The J gene is TRBJ1-5, the V gene TRBV20-1, with 9 bases aligning to TRBD1. This CDR3 is 16 amino acids long. V was pared by 0 bases and J by 6 bases, with 9 bases of the junction left unmatched. Looked up from germline, CDR1 is DFQATT and CDR2 is SNEGSKA (reference sequence). CDR3 residues: CSARDAPGQGGQPQHF. DNA for the CDR3: TGCAGTGCTAGAGATGCGCCGGGACAGGGAGGTCAGCCCCAGCATTTT.

This chain connects TRBV30 to TRBJ2-1, with 7 nucleotides matching TRBD2. V was pared by 0 bases and J by 4 bases, with 3 bases of the junction left unmatched. This CDR3 has 14 residues. The V gene's germline CDR1 is GTSNPN and CDR2 SVGIG (reference sequence). The CDR3 loop reads CAWSVGSGYNEQFF. CDR3 sequence (DNA): TGTGCCTGGAGTGTGGGTAGCGGGTACAATGAGCAGTTCTTC.

The gene calls are TRBV7-6 and TRBJ2-7; 10 nucleotides agree with TRBD2. The germline gives CDR1 SGHVS, CDR2 FNYEAQ. Losses at the gene ends were 5 bases for V and 0 bases for J; bases not matched to a gene: 4. There are 15 residues in the CDR3. The CDR3 here is CASSQTSGFSYEQYF. The CDR3 nucleotides are TGTGCCAGCAGCCAGACTAGCGGGTTCTCCTACGAGCAGTACTTC. The whole variable domain, filled in from reference TRBV7-6 and TRBJ2-7, reads GAGVSQSPRYKVTKRGQDVALRCDPISGHVSLYWYRQALGQGPEFLTYFNYEAQQDKSGLPNDRFSAERPEGSISTLTIQRTEQRDSAMYRCASSQTSGFSYEQYFGPGTRLTVT.

The rearrangement links TRBV7-8 to TRBJ1-5; D is perhaps TRBD1 (5 bases). Trimming shortened V by 5 bases and J by 4 bases, and 15 bases separated the two germline ends. The CDR3 consists of 15 residues. CDR1 and CDR2 (germline): SGHVS, FQNEAQ. CDR3 loop: CASSPEGLGNQPQHF. The CDR3 coding sequence is TGTGCCAGCAGCCCCGAGGGACTTGGGAATCAGCCCCAGCATTTT.

The chain links TRBV19 to TRBJ2-3; TRBD2 matches at 8 bases. Trimming at V came to 6 bases and at J to 2 bases, leaving 10 bases not matched to a gene. The CDR3 totals 16 residues. The V gene's germline CDR1 is LNHDA and CDR2 SQIVND (reference sequence). CDR3 sequence: CASSAMAGGFTDTQYF. In nucleotides, the CDR3 is TGTGCCAGTAGCGCGATGGCGGGGGGCTTCACAGATACGCAGTATTTT.

This clonotype has only one observation. The J gene is TRBJ2-7, the V gene TRBV27; D remains unclear. The germline V gene encodes CDR1 MNHEY and CDR2 SMNVEV (reference sequence). This CDR3 has 12 residues. V was clipped by 6 bases and J by 5 bases, with 11 bases between them. The CDR3 protein is CASRALSHEQYF. Written as DNA, the CDR3 is TGTGCCAGCAGGGCTCTATCCCACGAGCAGTACTTC.

The chain recombines TRBV12-3 or TRBV12-4 with TRBJ1-5; TRBD1 agrees at 7 bases. The CDR3 consists of 16 residues. J lost 1 base, V lost 0 bases, and 3 bases had no gene match. CDR3 sequence reads: CASSLARQGSNQPQHF. DNA for the CDR3: TGTGCCAGCAGTTTAGCGCGACAGGGCAGCAATCAGCCCCAGCATTTT.

Only one count was recorded for this clonotype. This chain links TRBV27 with TRBJ2-7, with TRBD1 identical over 9 bases. The CDR3 runs 16 residues. Trimming at V came to 2 bases and at J to 3 bases, leaving 8 bases not matched to a gene. Germline CDR1 is MNHEY and CDR2 is SMNVEV (reference sequence). CDR3 DNA: TGTGCCAGCAGTTTAGTCGGGGGGACAGGGTACTACGAGCAGTACTTC. This translates into CASSLVGGTGYYEQYF.

This clonotype showed up just once. CDR3 protein: CASSTGDRWNLNTEAFF. Written as DNA, the CDR3 is TGTGCCAGCAGCACAGGGGACAGGTGGAATTTGAACACTGAAGCTTTCTTT. The V gene is TRBV3-1, the J gene TRBJ1-1; 8 nucleotides align to TRBD1. Germline V gene lookup returns CDR1 LGHDT and CDR2 YNNKEL (reference sequence). Germline trimming cut 5 bases from V and 0 bases from J; bases unmatched to any gene: 11. The CDR3 contains 17 residues.

The V call is TRBV28, the J call TRBJ1-5; 7 bases agree with TRBD1. The ends lost 4 bases at V and 0 bases at J; junction bases unmatched: 6. This CDR3 spans 16 amino acids. Germline lookup yields CDR1 MDHEN and CDR2 SYDVKM. As DNA, the CDR3 is TGTGCCAGCAGTTCAAGGACAGGCCGTAGCAATCAGCCCCAGCATTTT. This gives the protein CASSSRTGRSNQPQHF.

The CDR3 reads CASSMTSGSYEQYF. The CDR3 DNA reads as TGTGCCAGCAGTATGACTAGCGGCTCCTACGAGCAGTACTTC. This rearrangement joins TRBV12-3 or TRBV12-4 to TRBJ2-7; the match to TRBD2 covers 9 bases. The CDR3 runs to 14 residues. Trimming at V came to 5 bases and at J to 0 bases, leaving 2 bases not matched to a gene.

This clonotype was seen only once. The conserved closing phenylalanine or tryptophan is absent in this CDR3, likely reflecting a read error. The chain uses TRBV28 and TRBJ2-7; D assignment may be TRBD1 or TRBD2 (6 bases each). CDR1 is MDHEN, CDR2 SYDVKM, per germline. This CDR3 has 14 amino acids. V lost 3 bases and J 3 bases, leaving 12 bases between the germline ends. Written as DNA, the CDR3 is TGTGCCAGCAGTTTTCAAGGGGGGTTCTACGAGCAGTACCTC. It specifies CASSFQGGFYEQYL.

The J gene is TRBJ2-7, the V gene TRBV4-1; 8 bases match TRBD2. Germline V gene data show CDR1 as MGHRA and CDR2 as YSYEKL. The length of the CDR3 is 17 residues. Losses at the gene ends were 4 bases for V and 2 bases for J; bases not matched to a gene: 13. CDR3 in DNA: TGCGCCAGCAGCCGATTACTCGGACTAGCAGGGGCCTACGAGCAGTACTTC. Its translation: CASSRLLGLAGAYEQYF.

The chain carries TRBV12-3 or TRBV12-4 and TRBJ2-7; perhaps TRBD1 as D (6 bases). The CDR3 contains 13 residues. V was cut by 6 bases and J by 5 bases, with 14 bases left in between. This CDR3 is CASRGDMPHEQYF. The CDR3 coding sequence is TGTGCCAGCAGGGGGGACATGCCCCACGAGCAGTACTTC.

The chain's CDR3 is CASSLIAPSFGSNQPQHF. CDR3 nucleotide sequence: TGTGCCAGCAGTTTAATCGCCCCCTCGTTCGGAAGCAATCAGCCCCAGCATTTT. The chain joins TRBV27 to TRBJ1-5, with D hard to call. The CDR3 runs 18 residues. Trimming shortened V by 2 bases and J by 1 base, and 18 bases separated the two germline ends. The germline V gene has CDR1 MNHEY and CDR2 SMNVEV (reference sequence).

This clonotype appeared a single time. The chain combines TRBV20-1 with TRBJ2-2; 13 nucleotides align to TRBD2. Trimming removed 0 bases from V and 3 bases from J; junction bases left unmatched: 10. There are 19 residues in the CDR3. Germline-derived CDR1 and CDR2 are DFQATT and SNEGSKA (reference sequence). DNA for the CDR3: TGCAGTGCTAGAGATCGGTCGGGACTAGCGGGATACGACACCGGGGAGCTGTTTTTT. Protein sequence: CSARDRSGLAGYDTGELFF.